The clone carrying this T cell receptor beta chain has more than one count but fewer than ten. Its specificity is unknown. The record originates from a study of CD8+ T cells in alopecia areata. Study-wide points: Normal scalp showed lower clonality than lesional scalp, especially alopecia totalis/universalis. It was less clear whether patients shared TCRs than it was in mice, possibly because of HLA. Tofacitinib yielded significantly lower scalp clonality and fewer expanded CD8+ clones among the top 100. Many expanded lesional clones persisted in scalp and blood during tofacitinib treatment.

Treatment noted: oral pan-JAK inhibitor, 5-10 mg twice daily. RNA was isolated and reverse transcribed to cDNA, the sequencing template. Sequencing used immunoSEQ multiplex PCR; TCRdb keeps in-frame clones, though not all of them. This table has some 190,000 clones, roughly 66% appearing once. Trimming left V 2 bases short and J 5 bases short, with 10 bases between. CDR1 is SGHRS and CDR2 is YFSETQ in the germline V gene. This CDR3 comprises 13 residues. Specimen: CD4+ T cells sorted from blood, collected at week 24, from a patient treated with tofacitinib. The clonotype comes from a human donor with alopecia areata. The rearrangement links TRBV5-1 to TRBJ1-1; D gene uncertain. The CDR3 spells CASSFSPKTEAFF. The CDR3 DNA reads TGCGCCAGCAGCTTCAGCCCCAAAACTGAAGCTTTCTTT.